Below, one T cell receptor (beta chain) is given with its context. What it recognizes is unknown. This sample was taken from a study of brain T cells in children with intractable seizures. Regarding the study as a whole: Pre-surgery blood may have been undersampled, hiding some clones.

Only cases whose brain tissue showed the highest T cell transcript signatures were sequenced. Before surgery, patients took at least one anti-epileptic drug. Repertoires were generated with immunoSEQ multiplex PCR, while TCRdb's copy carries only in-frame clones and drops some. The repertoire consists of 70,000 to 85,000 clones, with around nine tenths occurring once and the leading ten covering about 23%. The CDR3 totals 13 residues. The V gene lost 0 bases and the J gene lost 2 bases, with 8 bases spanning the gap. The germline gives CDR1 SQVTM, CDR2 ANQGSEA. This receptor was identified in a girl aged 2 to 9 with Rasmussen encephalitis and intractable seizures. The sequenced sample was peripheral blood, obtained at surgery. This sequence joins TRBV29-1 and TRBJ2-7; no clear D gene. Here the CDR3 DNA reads TGCAGCGTTGAAGACAACGTAACCTACGAGCAGTACTTC. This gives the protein CSVEDNVTYEQYF.